This paragraph reports one TCR beta chain. V was pared by 1 base and J by 6 bases, with 2 bases between. The CDR3 totals 11 residues. CDR1 and CDR2 (germline): SGHAT, FQNNGV. Profiled with immunoSEQ multiplex PCR; TCRdb holds only in-frame clones, not every one. The profile shows 55,000 to 80,000 clones, around nine tenths of them singletons. These data come from a study of T cell clones after liver transplantation. Study background: A pre-transplant mixed lymphocyte reaction with TCRbeta sequencing defined graft-donor-reactive clones followed in post-transplant blood.

This receptor was identified in a human donor who received a liver transplant. The genes are TRBV11-2 and TRBJ2-3; D is undetermined. The sample was CD4+ T cells from blood, taken before liver transplant. As DNA, the CDR3 is TGTGCCAGCAGCTTAGCCGATACGCAGTATTTT. Translation gives CASSLADTQYF.